One and the same sample provided the 9 T cell receptor beta chains below, sequenced in a study of cytomegalovirus exposure and HLA in healthy donors. PCR was performed using 60 Vbeta and 13 Jbeta primers. Libraries were prepared by immunoSEQ multiplex PCR; TCRdb keeps only in-frame clonotypes and omits some of them. This sample has about 94,000 clones, with over 60% found just once. Sequenced input: PBMCs. The receptors stem from a man aged 30 to 45 in good health and CMV-seronegative.

The V gene is TRBV18, the J gene TRBJ2-2, with TRBD2 matching over 8 bases. The CDR3 has 16 amino acids. V lost 3 bases to trimming and J lost 0 bases; unmatched junction nucleotides: 3. Germline V CDR1 and CDR2: KGHSH, LQKENI. The CDR3 DNA reads TGTGCCAGCTCACCCTTAGCGGGGTCGAACACCGGGGAGCTGTTTTTT. Amino acids: CASSPLAGSNTGELFF.

This rearrangement joins TRBV28 to TRBJ2-3; TRBD2 matches 7 bases. V shed 6 bases and J 4 bases; nucleotides not matched to a gene: 10. The CDR3 is 15 residues long. The germline gives CDR1 MDHEN, CDR2 SYDVKM. The CDR3 nucleotides read TGTGCCAGCAGCCCCGGACTAGAAGGTGCAGATACGCAGTATTTT. Its translation is CASSPGLEGADTQYF.

CDR3 DNA sequence: TGTGCCAGTAGTACTTCCCTAGAGACCCAGTACTTC. Translation: CASSTSLETQYF. The chain links TRBV19 to TRBJ2-5; no clear D gene. The V gene lost 4 bases and the J gene lost 4 bases, with 7 bases spanning the gap. The CDR3 spans 12 residues. CDR1 and CDR2 from the germline V gene are LNHDA and SQIVND (reference sequence).

The rearrangement links TRBV19 to TRBJ2-7; D is possibly TRBD1 (6 bases). Trimming shortened V by 4 bases and J by 0 bases, and 16 bases separated the two germline ends. The CDR3 sequence is 16 residues long. Germline assignment: CDR1 LNHDA and CDR2 SQIVND (reference sequence). CDR3 coding DNA: TGTGCCAGTAGTACCCGACAGGCCCTAAACTCCTACGAGCAGTACTTC. Translation gives CASSTRQALNSYEQYF.

For this clone: The junction and the germline gene differ at one end; a read error may be behind it. The chain couples TRBV7-9 to TRBJ2-2; D is uncertain. The V gene's germline CDR1 is SEHNR and CDR2 FQNEAQ (reference sequence). This CDR3 spans 12 amino acids. CDR3 coding DNA: TGTTCCAGCAGCTTCAGCACCGGGGAGCTGTTTTTT. Protein: CSSSFSTGELFF.

J is TRBJ1-5 and V is TRBV7-3, with TRBD1 identical over 7 bases. CDR1 is SGHTA, CDR2 FQGTGA, per germline. The CDR3 contains 14 residues. V shed 3 bases and J 3 bases; nucleotides not matched to a gene: 2. CDR3 nucleotides: TGTGCCAGCAGCTTGACAGGGAACAATCAGCCCCAGCATTTT. This translates into CASSLTGNNQPQHF.

V gene TRBV29-1 combines with J gene TRBJ2-3; 10 bases line up with TRBD2. Unmatched junction bases numbered 2, after V lost 2 bases and J lost 6 bases. This CDR3 is built from 13 residues. Per the germline V gene, CDR1 is SQVTM and CDR2 is ANQGSEA. The DNA of the CDR3 is TGCAGCGTTGAACTAGCGGGAGCCGATACGCAGTATTTT. Translated, it gives CSVELAGADTQYF.

The chain combines TRBV4-3 with TRBJ1-6, with a weak D call TRBD1 (6 bases). The CDR3 loop spans 14 amino acids. V was cut by 3 bases and J by 5 bases, with 8 bases left in between. Germline CDR1 LGHNA, CDR2 YSLEER. DNA for the CDR3: TGCGCCAGCAGCCAGGGACATGATAATTCACCCCTCCACTTT. Protein product: CASSQGHDNSPLHF.

Regarding this clone: One end of the junction does not line up with germline, which may come from a read error. This rearrangement joins TRBV4-1 to TRBJ2-7; the match to TRBD1 covers 7 bases. The CDR3 is 14 amino acids. CDR1 MGHRA and CDR2 YSYEKL come from the germline V gene. The CDR3 coding sequence is TGCGCCAGCAGCCGGGTCGAGGGACAGCCTCCTTGGGATTTC. This gives the protein CASSRVEGQPPWDF.